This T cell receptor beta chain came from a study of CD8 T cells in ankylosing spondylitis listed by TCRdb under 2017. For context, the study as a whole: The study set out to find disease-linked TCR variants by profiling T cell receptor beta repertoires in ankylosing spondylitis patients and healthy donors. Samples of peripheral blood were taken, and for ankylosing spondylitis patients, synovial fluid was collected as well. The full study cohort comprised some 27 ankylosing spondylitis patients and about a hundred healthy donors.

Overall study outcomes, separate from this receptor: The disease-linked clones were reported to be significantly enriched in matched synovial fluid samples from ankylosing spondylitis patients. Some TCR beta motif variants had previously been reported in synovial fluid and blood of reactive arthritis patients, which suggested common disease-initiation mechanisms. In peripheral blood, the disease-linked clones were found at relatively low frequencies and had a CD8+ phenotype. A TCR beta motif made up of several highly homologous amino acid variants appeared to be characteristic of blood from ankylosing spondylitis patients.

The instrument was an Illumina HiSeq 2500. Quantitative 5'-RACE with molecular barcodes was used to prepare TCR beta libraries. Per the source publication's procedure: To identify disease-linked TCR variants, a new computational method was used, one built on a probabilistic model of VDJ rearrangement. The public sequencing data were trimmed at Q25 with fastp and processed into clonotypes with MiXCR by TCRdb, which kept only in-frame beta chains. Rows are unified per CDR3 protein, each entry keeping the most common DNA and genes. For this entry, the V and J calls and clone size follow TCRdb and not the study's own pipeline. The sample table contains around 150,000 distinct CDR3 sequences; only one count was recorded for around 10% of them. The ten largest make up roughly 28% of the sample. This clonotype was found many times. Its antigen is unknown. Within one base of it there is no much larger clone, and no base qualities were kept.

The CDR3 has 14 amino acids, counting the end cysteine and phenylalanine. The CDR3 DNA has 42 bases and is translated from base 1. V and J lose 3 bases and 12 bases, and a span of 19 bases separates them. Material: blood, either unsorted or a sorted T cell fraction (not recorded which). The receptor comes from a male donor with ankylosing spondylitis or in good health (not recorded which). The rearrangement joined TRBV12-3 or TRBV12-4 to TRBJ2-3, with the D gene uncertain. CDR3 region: CASSFNPPATPQYF. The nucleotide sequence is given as TGTGCCAGCAGTTTCAACCCACCGGCGACGCCCCAGTATTTT.